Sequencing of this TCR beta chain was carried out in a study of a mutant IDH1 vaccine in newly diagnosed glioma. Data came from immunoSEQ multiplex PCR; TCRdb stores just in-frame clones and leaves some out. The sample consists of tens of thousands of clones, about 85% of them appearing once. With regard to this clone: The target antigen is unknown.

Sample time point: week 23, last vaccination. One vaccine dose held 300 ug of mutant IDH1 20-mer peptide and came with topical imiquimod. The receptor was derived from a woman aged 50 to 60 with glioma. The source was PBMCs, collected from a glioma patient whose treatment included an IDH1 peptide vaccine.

DNA for the CDR3: TGTGCCAGCAGTCTTCGACAGGGTGGTTATGGCTACACCTTC. Its protein is CASSLRQGGYGYTF. This rearrangement joins TRBV6-5 to TRBJ1-2, with 7 bases aligning to TRBD1. CDR3 size: 14 residues. After removal of 5 bases from V and 5 bases from J, the junction contained 8 bases not matched to a gene. The germline CDR1 and CDR2 sequences are MNHEY and SVGAGI.